The rows below give T cell receptor beta chains drawn from one sample of a study of blood T cell repertoires in COVID-19. Profiled with immunoSEQ multiplex PCR; TCRdb holds only in-frame clones, not every one. The table lists about 30,000 clones, roughly 82% of them singletons. Sequencing input: peripheral blood. The receptors here all came from a human donor in a cohort sampled during active COVID-19. CDR3s include the opening cysteine and the closing phenylalanine or tryptophan. A D gene is named only where the DNA matches it firmly. The size of a clone is reported for some rows only, either as once, few or many, or as a class for expanded clones.

clone_size	v_call	j_call	d_call	cdr3_nt	cdr3_aa
-	TRBV12-3/TRBV12-4	TRBJ1-6	-	TGTGCCAGCAGTTTCCAGTATAATTCACCCCTCCACTTT	CASSFQYNSPLHF
-	TRBV7-8	TRBJ1-1	TRBD1	TGTGCCAGCAGCTTAAGGGACAGCTCCCACACTGAAGCTTTCTTT	CASSLRDSSHTEAFF
-	TRBV30	TRBJ1-1	TRBD1	TGTGCCTGGGGGCCACAGGGGGCTGAAGCTTTCTTT	CAWGPQGAEAFF
-	TRBV4-3	TRBJ1-4	TRBD1	TGCGCCAGCAGCCAAGACGGGACAGGGGGCGAAAAACTGTTTTTT	CASSQDGTGGEKLFF
-	TRBV5-1	TRBJ2-7	-	TGCGCCAGCAGGACCTCCGGGACTTCCCTCAGCGAGCAGTACTTC	CASRTSGTSLSEQYF
-	TRBV5-1	TRBJ2-5	TRBD1	TGCGCCAGCAGCGGGGGGACAGGGGGTTACCAAGAGACCCAGTACTTC	CASSGGTGGYQETQYF
-	TRBV4-2	TRBJ1-5	-	TGTGCCAGCAGCCAAGAGATGGGGGCCCGTAATCAGCCCCAGCATTTT	CASSQEMGARNQPQHF
-	TRBV7-7	TRBJ2-7	-	TGTGCCGGCAGCCAGGCCGAAGCCTACGAGCAGTACTTC	CAGSQAEAYEQYF
-	TRBV6-5	TRBJ2-1	-	TGTGCCAGCAGTTACTATCGGACTACGAATGAGCAGTTCTTC	CASSYYRTTNEQFF
-	TRBV19	TRBJ1-6	-	TGTGCCAGCTCAACAGAAGATAATTCACCCCTCCACTTT	CASSTEDNSPLHF
few	TRBV6-4	TRBJ1-1	-	TGTGCCAGCAGTGTTCCGGGGGGGGCCACTGAAGCTTTCTTT	CASSVPGGATEAFF
-	TRBV13	TRBJ2-5	-	TGTGCCAGCAGCTTAGAAGGAGGGTACCAAGAGACCCAGTACTTC	CASSLEGGYQETQYF
-	TRBV6-1	TRBJ1-4	-	TGTGCCAGCAGTGAATCCAGGGCTGGTGAAAAACTGTTTTTT	CASSESRAGEKLFF
-	TRBV14	TRBJ1-3	-	TGTGCCAGCAGCCAGCCGGGACAAATCTCTGGAAACACCATATATTTT	CASSQPGQISGNTIYF
-	TRBV10-2	TRBJ2-7	-	TGCGCCAGCAGTGAGCGGTCACAGCACGAGCAGTACTTC	CASSERSQHEQYF
few	TRBV4-1	TRBJ2-1	TRBD2	TGCGCCAGCAGCCTGGACCGGGTGGGCGGGGGTTCCTACAATGAGCAGTTCTTC	CASSLDRVGGGSYNEQFF
-	TRBV29-1	TRBJ1-1	-	TGCAGCGTTGAAGATCATGGGCAGGGCCCTGAAGCTTTCTTT	CSVEDHGQGPEAFF
once	TRBV30	TRBJ1-1	TRBD1	TGTGCCTGGAGTGCAGGGGGCACTGAAGCTTTCTTT	CAWSAGGTEAFF
-	TRBV18	TRBJ2-1	TRBD1	TGTGCCAGCTCACCGTTACAGGGGGAGCAGTTCTTC	CASSPLQGEQFF
-	TRBV2	TRBJ2-7	-	TGTGCCAGCACTGGAGACCCCTACGAGCAGTACTTC	CASTGDPYEQYF
-	TRBV19	TRBJ2-2	TRBD2	TGTGCCAGTATCCCGGGACTAGCTGGCACCGGGGAGCTGTTTTTT	CASIPGLAGTGELFF
-	TRBV6-5	TRBJ1-1	-	TGTGCCAGCAGTTACAATCAGGGCCGATTGAACACTGAAGCTTTCTTT	CASSYNQGRLNTEAFF
-	TRBV14	TRBJ1-1	TRBD1	TGTGCCAGCAGCCTACAGGGGGACCTTGAAGCTTTCTTT	CASSLQGDLEAFF
-	TRBV7-3	TRBJ2-2	-	TGTGCCAGCAGCCCACAGGGAACCGGGGAGCTGTTTTTT	CASSPQGTGELFF
once	TRBV7-2	TRBJ1-4	-	TGTGCCAGCAGCTTAAGGTACAGGGAAAAACTGTTTTTT	CASSLRYREKLFF
-	TRBV2	TRBJ1-4	-	TGTGCCAGCAGTGAACAGGGGTTTGGGAAACTGTTTTTT	CASSEQGFGKLFF
-	TRBV2	TRBJ2-2	TRBD1	TGTGCCAGCAGTGTGGACAGGGCAGGGAACACCGGGGAGCTGTTTTTT	CASSVDRAGNTGELFF
-	TRBV5-1	TRBJ1-1	TRBD1	TGCGCCAGCAGCTCCTTTATCGAGACAGGGGTAAACACTGAAGCTTTCTTT	CASSSFIETGVNTEAFF
-	TRBV5-1	TRBJ2-1	TRBD2	TGCGCCAGCAGCTCCCGCCCACTAGCGGGGGGGGAAGGTGAGCAGTTCTTC	CASSSRPLAGGEGEQFF
once	TRBV21-1	TRBJ2-7	-	TGTGCCAGCAGCAATCCAGGGGGGGAGCAGTACTTC	CASSNPGGEQYF
once	TRBV7-9	TRBJ2-4	TRBD1	TGTGCCAGCAGCTCTCCAGGGGGCGCGGCCAAAAACATTCAGTACTTC	CASSSPGGAAKNIQYF
-	TRBV7-2	TRBJ2-5	TRBD2	TGTGCCAGCAGCTTAGGGATTGCCAAGGGAGGGGAGACCCAGTACTTC	CASSLGIAKGGETQYF
few	TRBV9	TRBJ2-5	TRBD2	TGTGCCAGCAGCGTAGGGGGACTAGCGGGGGCGGAGACCCAGTACTTC	CASSVGGLAGAETQYF
once	TRBV5-1	TRBJ2-6	-	TGCGCCAGCAGCGTGTGGGACATCAGCTCTGGGGCCAACGTCCTGACTTTC	CASSVWDISSGANVLTF
few	TRBV6-5	TRBJ1-1	TRBD1	TGTGCCAGCAGTTACTGGACAGGGAACACTGAAGCTTTCTTT	CASSYWTGNTEAFF
-	TRBV5-1	TRBJ1-1	TRBD1	TGCGCCAGCAGCTTTGGGACAGGGCAATCTTTCTTT	CASSFGTGQSFF
-	TRBV12-3/TRBV12-4	TRBJ2-7	-	TGTGCGAGCGGAGGGGGCATGTACGAGCAGTACTTC	CASGGGMYEQYF
-	TRBV20-1	TRBJ2-3	-	TGCAGTGCTCCACTCGATACGCAGTATTTT	CSAPLDTQYF
-	TRBV29-1	TRBJ2-7	-	TGCAGCGTTGAACTGAGGAGCTCCTACGAGCAGTACTTC	CSVELRSSYEQYF
-	TRBV10-2	TRBJ1-2	TRBD1	TGCGCCAGCCGACCGACAGGGCTGGTGAGCGGCTACACCTTC	CASRPTGLVSGYTF
-	TRBV27	TRBJ1-1	-	TGTGCCAGCAGTTTATTTACTTCGAACACTGAAGCTTTCTTT	CASSLFTSNTEAFF
-	TRBV20-1	TRBJ1-5	-	TGCAGTGCTAGTGGCCTCACCAGGGAACTGGCCCAGCATTTT	CSASGLTRELAQHF
-	TRBV5-1	TRBJ2-2	-	TGCGCCAGCAGCTTCGGGACAACCGACACCGGGGAGCTGTTTTTT	CASSFGTTDTGELFF
-	TRBV18	TRBJ2-7	-	TGTGCCAGCCAAGTAAGGGGTAACGAGCAGTACTTC	CASQVRGNEQYF
-	TRBV3-1/TRBV3-2	TRBJ2-3	-	TGTGCCAGCAGCCAGGAAGAGGGCCTCGGGGCAGATACGCAGTATTTT	CASSQEEGLGADTQYF
-	TRBV11-1	TRBJ2-1	TRBD1	TGTGCCAGCAGCCAGGGGGACAATGAGCAGTTCTTC	CASSQGDNEQFF
-	TRBV6-6	TRBJ1-4	TRBD1	TGTGCCAGCAGTTTACCGGGACAGGGAGGAGAAAAACTGTTTTTT	CASSLPGQGGEKLFF
-	TRBV7-2	TRBJ2-3	-	TGTGCCAGCAGCTTAACTACCTGGTATGGCACAGATACGCAGTATTTT	CASSLTTWYGTDTQYF
medium-sized	TRBV6-5	TRBJ2-2	-	TGTGCCAGCAGTCTCGCCGGGACAAACACCGGGGAGCTGTTTTTT	CASSLAGTNTGELFF
few	TRBV9	TRBJ1-1	TRBD1	TGTGCCAGCAGCGCAGGGACAGGGAACACTGAAGCTTTCTTT	CASSAGTGNTEAFF
-	TRBV12-3/TRBV12-4	TRBJ1-2	-	TGTGCCAGCAGTATCGGGACTCGGGGCTACACCTTC	CASSIGTRGYTF
few	TRBV7-9	TRBJ1-1	-	TGTGCCAGCAGCTTAGCACCGGTGAACACTGAAGCTTTCTTT	CASSLAPVNTEAFF
-	TRBV18	TRBJ1-5	-	TGTGCCAGCTCACCGGCTGGGTCAGGACAGCCCCAGCATTTT	CASSPAGSGQPQHF